The 30 T cell receptor beta chains in this list originate from one sample, sequenced in a study of T cells in Graves' hyperthyroidism and ophthalmopathy. Amplification of TCR beta CDR3 regions was performed using RNA transcripts as template. A set of HTBI primers served as the primers for a first-round RT-PCR of the TCR CDR3. MiXCR was run by TCRdb on the multiplex PCR reads, yielding one entry per CDR3 protein. This sample carries 450,000 to 650,000 distinct CDR3 sequences, 17% of them seen once, and the ten largest clones take approximately 18%. The material sequenced was blood. These receptors all come from a woman aged 18-35 years with Graves' ophthalmopathy.

This clonotype came up many times. The chain recombines TRBV9 with TRBJ1-2; TRBD1 aligns across 7 bases. CDR1 and CDR2 from the germline V gene are SGDLS and YYNGEE. V shed 0 bases, J shed 4 bases, and the junction held 9 bases outside the gene matches. This CDR3 is 16 amino acids long. The CDR3 sequence is CASSVGQTGRGYGYTF. The CDR3 nucleotides read TGTGCCAGCAGCGTAGGTCAGACAGGGCGGGGCTATGGCTACACCTTC.

The chain employs TRBV27 and TRBJ2-2; D not resolved. The CDR3 is made up of 15 amino acids. V gave up 2 bases and J gave up 8 bases, with 15 bases separating them. Germline CDR1 and CDR2: MNHEY and SMNVEV (reference sequence). In nucleotides, the CDR3 is TGTGCCAGCAGTTTAGGGCGCCTTGGGGATGGGGAGCTGTTTTTT. Translated: CASSLGRLGDGELFF.

This clonotype was recorded many times. This chain uses TRBV11-3 with TRBJ2-5; no reliable D call. The CDR3 consists of 15 residues. The germline V and J ends were trimmed by 5 bases and 2 bases, with 15 bases remaining between them. Germline V gives CDR1 SGHNT, CDR2 YENEEA. CDR3 loop: CASSLLTDQQETQYF. CDR3 DNA: TGTGCCAGCAGCCTTCTAACGGACCAGCAAGAGACCCAGTACTTC.

Many counts were recorded for this clonotype. The V call is TRBV2, the J call TRBJ2-5, with TRBD1 matching over 9 bases. CDR3 length equals 14 residues. Unmatched junction bases numbered 8, after V lost 7 bases and J lost 5 bases. Germline-derived CDR1 and CDR2 are SNHLY and FYNNEI. CDR3 sequence reads: CASKGDRVGETQYF. The CDR3 DNA sequence: TGTGCCAGCAAAGGGGACAGGGTTGGGGAGACCCAGTACTTC.

This clonotype has ten or more counts. The gene calls are TRBV20-1 and TRBJ1-1, with D hard to call. Germline-derived CDR1 and CDR2 are DFQATT and SNEGSKA (reference sequence). The CDR3 loop spans 11 amino acids. V lost 5 bases, J lost 2 bases, and 6 bases lay in between. The CDR3 DNA sequence: TGCAGTGCTTTAGTAAACACTGAAGCTTTCTTT. Residues: CSALVNTEAFF.

This clonotype was seen only a few times. This chain joins TRBV10-3 and TRBJ2-1; no clear D. CDR1 and CDR2 from the germline V gene are ENHRY and SYGVKD. This CDR3 is 13 amino acids long. Deletions cut 3 bases from V and 6 bases from J, with 9 bases between. CDR3 DNA sequence: TGTGCCATCAGTGAAAGCAGCACCAATGAGCAGTTCTTC. Amino acids: CAISESSTNEQFF.

The sample holds many counts of this clonotype. CDR3 in DNA: TGCGCCAGCAGCTTGGGAGACAGGGGGCTGGATACGCAGTATTTT. It encodes CASSLGDRGLDTQYF. J is TRBJ2-3 and V is TRBV5-1; 10 bases map to TRBD1. Germline trimming cut 0 bases from V and 6 bases from J; bases unmatched to any gene: 4. Per germline, CDR1 SGHRS and CDR2 YFSETQ. The CDR3 is 15 residues long.

This clonotype turned up a few times. With a much larger clone just one base away, this may be a read error. The chain joins TRBV10-3 to TRBJ2-1; a possible D gene is TRBD2 (5 bases). With 2 bases removed from V and 9 bases from J, the gap between germline ends came to 8 bases. The CDR3 runs to 12 residues. The germline V gene encodes CDR1 ENHRY and CDR2 SYGVKD. CDR3 sequence: CAISEVGSEQFF. The CDR3 coding sequence is TGTGCCATCAGTGAGGTAGGGAGTGAGCAGTTCTTC.

The chain has TRBV20-1 and TRBJ1-1; 7 bases line up with TRBD1. The CDR3 runs 15 residues. Germline loops: CDR1 DFQATT, CDR2 SNEGSKA (reference sequence). V shed 0 bases, J shed 0 bases, and the junction held 4 bases outside the gene matches. CDR3 in DNA: TGCAGTGCTAGAGAGGAGGGGGCCTTGAACACTGAAGCTTTCTTT. Protein: CSAREEGALNTEAFF.

There are a few counts of this clonotype. This chain joins TRBV28 and TRBJ1-4; TRBD1 aligns across 7 bases. V lost 6 bases to trimming and J lost 5 bases; unmatched junction nucleotides: 9. CDR1 is MDHEN and CDR2 is SYDVKM in the germline V gene. The length of the CDR3 is 15 residues. The CDR3, as DNA: TGTGCCAGCAGGCGACTACAGGGGAGGAATGAAAAACTGTTTTTT. It codes for CASRRLQGRNEKLFF.

This clonotype was picked up many times. This rearrangement joins TRBV30 to TRBJ2-3; TRBD2 might be the D (6 bases). This CDR3 is 14 amino acids long. With 5 bases removed from V and 4 bases from J, the gap between germline ends came to 16 bases. Germline CDR1 is GTSNPN and CDR2 is SVGIG (reference sequence). CDR3 in amino acids: CAWDRDSLADTQYF. The CDR3 coding sequence is TGTGCCTGGGACCGGGACTCATTAGCAGATACGCAGTATTTT.

This clonotype showed up many times. The chain combines TRBV28 with TRBJ1-5; 7 bases line up with TRBD1. The V segment lost 5 bases and the J segment 4 bases; nucleotides outside the gene matches: 8. The germline gives CDR1 MDHEN, CDR2 SYDVKM. The CDR3 runs to 15 residues. The chain's CDR3 is CASSPLGQSNQPQHF. In DNA form, the CDR3 reads TGTGCCAGCAGTCCTCTGGGACAGTCAAATCAGCCCCAGCATTTT.

The V gene is TRBV5-1, the J gene TRBJ2-5, with TRBD1 identical over 11 bases. The CDR3 covers 16 residues. The germline gives CDR1 SGHRS, CDR2 YFSETQ. V lost 1 base to trimming and J lost 1 base; unmatched junction nucleotides: 3. The CDR3 nucleotides read TGCGCCAGCAGCTTGTCCGGGACAGGGGGCCAAGAGACCCAGTACTTC. Amino acids: CASSLSGTGGQETQYF.

This clonotype has more than one count but fewer than ten. The chain employs TRBV20-1 and TRBJ1-2, with 8 bases lining up with TRBD1. The V and J ends lost 6 bases and 1 base, in that order; junction bases with no gene match: 7. Germline loops: CDR1 DFQATT, CDR2 SNEGSKA (reference sequence). CDR3 length: 14 residues. The CDR3 here is CSALRDRNNYGYTF. As DNA, the CDR3 is TGCAGTGCCCTTCGGGACAGGAATAACTATGGCTACACCTTC.

This chain joins TRBV20-1 and TRBJ2-5, with D perhaps matching TRBD2 (5 bases). The CDR3 contains 14 residues. Trimming stripped 6 bases from V and 5 bases from J, with 19 bases between. Germline-derived CDR1 and CDR2 are DFQATT and SNEGSKA (reference sequence). The CDR3 protein is CSALLPPRRETQYF. The CDR3 DNA reads as TGCAGTGCCCTCCTCCCGCCTAGGAGGGAGACCCAGTACTTC.

In its sample, this clonotype was seen a few times. The chain uses TRBV3-1 and TRBJ2-1; TRBD2 agrees at 7 bases. Germline values: CDR1 LGHDT, CDR2 YNNKEL (reference sequence). V lost 6 bases, J lost 5 bases, and 7 bases stayed unmatched. The CDR3 totals 14 residues. This chain's CDR3 is CASRTRGGDNEQFF. CDR3 DNA sequence: TGTGCCAGCAGGACCCGGGGAGGGGACAATGAGCAGTTCTTC.

This clonotype has at least ten counts. The rearrangement links TRBV30 to TRBJ1-2, with D perhaps TRBD1 (5 bases). The CDR3 sequence is 13 residues long. Per the germline V gene, CDR1 is GTSNPN and CDR2 is SVGIG (reference sequence). The ends were cut back, 3 bases at V and 2 bases at J, with 10 bases in the middle. The CDR3 loop reads CAWRTAGNYGYTF. In nucleotides, the CDR3 is TGTGCCTGGAGGACCGCAGGGAACTATGGCTACACCTTC.

In DNA form, the CDR3 reads TGTGCCAGCAGCTGGGAGACAGGGGTTGGCCCCGGTGATGGCTACACCTTC. Protein sequence: CASSWETGVGPGDGYTF. The chain recombines TRBV7-8 with TRBJ1-2; 8 bases are shared with TRBD1. The CDR3 sequence is 17 residues long. Germline V gene data show CDR1 as SGHVS and CDR2 as FQNEAQ. V shed 4 bases, J shed 6 bases, and the junction held 16 bases outside the gene matches.

The sample holds many counts of this clonotype. The chain carries TRBV12-3 or TRBV12-4 and TRBJ2-1; no firm D call. The CDR3 has 16 amino acids. Trimming took 1 base from V and 1 from J, leaving 11 bases between them. The CDR3 coding sequence is TGTGCCAGCAGTTTAGTTGGTGGAAAGTCCTACAATGAGCAGTTCTTC. It specifies CASSLVGGKSYNEQFF.

This chain uses TRBV4-3 with TRBJ2-1; TRBD1 matches at 9 bases. Looked up from germline, CDR1 is LGHNA and CDR2 is YSLEER. Unmatched junction bases numbered 13, after V lost 0 bases and J lost 13 bases. This CDR3 is built from 16 residues. The CDR3: CASSQDATGGSETQFF. The CDR3 region has the DNA TGCGCCAGCAGCCAAGACGCAACAGGGGGCAGCGAGACCCAGTTCTTC.

The rearrangement links TRBV19 to TRBJ1-3; perhaps TRBD1 as D (5 bases). This CDR3 has 15 residues. The V gene's germline CDR1 is LNHDA and CDR2 SQIVND (reference sequence). Trimming left V 5 bases short and J 5 bases short, with 16 bases between. CDR3 in amino acids: CASSPAGLGRNTIYF. CDR3 bases: TGTGCCAGTAGTCCCGCGGGACTGGGGAGAAACACCATATATTTT.

About this clonotype itself: A much larger clone lies a single base off, so this may be a read error. This chain uses TRBV6-2 or TRBV6-3 with TRBJ2-7, with TRBD2 identical over 12 bases. The CDR3 sequence is 15 residues long. Germline CDR1 reads MNHEY; CDR2 reads SVGEGT. The CDR3 reads CAGSPSGRGSYEQYF. The DNA for the CDR3 is TGTGCCGGCAGCCCTAGCGGGAGGGGCTCCTACGAGCAGTACTTC.

This clonotype was seen a handful of times. This chain's CDR3 is CASSPRGLSYEQYF. The DNA for the CDR3 is TGTGCCAGCAGTCCACGGGGCCTCTCCTACGAGCAGTACTTC. The rearrangement joins TRBV27 to TRBJ2-7; D assignment may be TRBD1 or TRBD2 (5 bases each). Trimming left V 5 bases short and J 0 bases short, with 11 bases between. The CDR3 sequence is 14 residues long. CDR1 is MNHEY and CDR2 is SMNVEV in the germline V gene (reference sequence).

This clonotype was observed a few times. The V gene is TRBV7-9, the J gene TRBJ1-1; 7 nucleotides align to TRBD1. In germline, CDR1 is SEHNR, CDR2 FQNEAQ (reference sequence). This CDR3 has 15 residues. V trimming: 3 bases; J trimming: 3 bases; junction bases outside the gene matches: 7. The CDR3 here is CASSFTGAGDTEAFF. CDR3 in DNA: TGTGCCAGCAGCTTTACAGGGGCTGGAGACACTGAAGCTTTCTTT. Full variable domain (rest looked up from reference TRBV7-9 and TRBJ1-1): DTGVSQNPRHKITKRGQNVTFRCDPISEHNRLYWYRQTLGQGPEFLTYFQNEAQLEKSRLLSDRFSAERPKGSFSTLEIQRTEQGDSAMYLCASSFTGAGDTEAFFGQGTRLTVV.

This clonotype has only a few counts. The J gene is TRBJ2-2, the V gene TRBV9; D gene uncertain. Germline CDR1 SGDLS, CDR2 YYNGEE. V shed 4 bases and J shed 7 bases, with 14 bases lying between them. This CDR3 region has 14 residues. CDR3 loop: CASSTRHNYGELFF. Here the CDR3 DNA reads TGTGCCAGCAGCACACGACATAACTACGGGGAGCTGTTTTTT.

This clonotype was counted a few times. The CDR3 is CATSDPGQRSGANVLTF. In DNA form, the CDR3 reads TGTGCCACCAGTGATCCCGGACAACGCTCTGGGGCCAACGTCCTGACTTTC. The V and J genes are TRBV24-1 and TRBJ2-6; TRBD1 might be the D (5 bases). From germline, CDR1 is KGHDR and CDR2 SFDVKD. This CDR3 contains 17 residues. V was cut by 3 bases and J by 0 bases, with 11 bases left in between.

This clonotype was observed a few times. The rearrangement uses TRBV29-1 and TRBJ2-5; D uncertain. The germline CDR1 and CDR2 sequences are SQVTM and ANQGSEA. Trimming removed 6 bases from V and 2 bases from J, with 13 bases in between. This CDR3 has 13 residues. Here the CDR3 reads CSVVHGPQETQYF. The CDR3 DNA reads TGCAGCGTCGTCCACGGCCCTCAAGAGACCCAGTACTTC.

In this sample, this clonotype turned up many times. The chain has TRBV9 and TRBJ1-1, with D possibly matching TRBD1 (6 bases). Trimming removed 5 bases from V and 6 bases from J, with 17 bases in between. This CDR3 is 14 amino acids long. Germline CDR1 is SGDLS and CDR2 is YYNGEE. The CDR3 loop reads CASSERQAGPEAFF. The CDR3 coding sequence is TGTGCCAGCAGTGAGCGACAGGCCGGTCCTGAAGCTTTCTTT.

The sample holds many counts of this clonotype. This sequence joins TRBV7-2 and TRBJ2-7; 12 bases are shared with TRBD2. CDR3 size: 16 residues. CDR1 SGHTA and CDR2 FQGNSA come from the germline V gene. J lost 4 bases, V lost 0 bases, and 4 bases had no gene match. The CDR3 nucleotides read TGTGCCAGCAGCTTAGCTCCGACTAGCGGGAGTTACGAGCAGTACTTC. Translating it yields CASSLAPTSGSYEQYF.

In this sample, this clonotype turned up many times. V gene TRBV27 combines with J gene TRBJ2-7, with D possibly matching TRBD1 (6 bases). Trimming stripped 2 bases from V and 2 bases from J, with 10 bases between. CDR3 length: 14 residues. Looked up from germline, CDR1 is MNHEY and CDR2 is SMNVEV (reference sequence). The CDR3 sequence is CASSLINRAYEQYF. The CDR3 nucleotides read TGTGCCAGCAGTTTAATAAACAGGGCCTACGAGCAGTACTTC.